This T cell receptor (beta chain) was obtained from a study of control samples from healthy donors and cancer patients. The germline CDR1 and CDR2 sequences are SNHLY and FYNNEI. This CDR3 comprises 16 residues. The germline V and J ends were trimmed by 1 base and 0 bases, with 9 bases remaining between them. Libraries were prepared by immunoSEQ multiplex PCR; TCRdb keeps only in-frame clonotypes and omits some of them. This table holds approximately 84,000 clones, roughly 91% found once. Specimen: blood. This sequence was found in a man under 40 in good health. The V and J genes are TRBV2 and TRBJ2-2, with D perhaps matching TRBD2 (6 bases). CDR3 residues: CASSEGRVANTGELFF. CDR3 bases: TGTGCCAGCAGTGAAGGGAGGGTAGCGAACACCGGGGAGCTGTTTTTT.